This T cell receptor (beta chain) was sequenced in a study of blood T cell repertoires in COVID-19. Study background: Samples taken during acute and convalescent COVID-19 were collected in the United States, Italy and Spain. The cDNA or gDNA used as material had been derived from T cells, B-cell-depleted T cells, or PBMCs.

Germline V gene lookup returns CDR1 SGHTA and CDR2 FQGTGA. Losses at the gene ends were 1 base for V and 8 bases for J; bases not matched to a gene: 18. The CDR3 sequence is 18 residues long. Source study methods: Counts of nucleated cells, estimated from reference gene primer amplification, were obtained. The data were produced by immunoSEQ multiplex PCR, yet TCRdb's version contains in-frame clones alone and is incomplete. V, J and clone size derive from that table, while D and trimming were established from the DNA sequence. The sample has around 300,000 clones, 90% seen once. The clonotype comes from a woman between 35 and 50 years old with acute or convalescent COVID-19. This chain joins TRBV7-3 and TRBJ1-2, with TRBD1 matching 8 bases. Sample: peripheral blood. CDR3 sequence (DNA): TGTGCCAGCAGCTTAAACCCCTCCATGGGTCAGGGGGCGCGAGGCTACACCTTC. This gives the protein CASSLNPSMGQGARGYTF.